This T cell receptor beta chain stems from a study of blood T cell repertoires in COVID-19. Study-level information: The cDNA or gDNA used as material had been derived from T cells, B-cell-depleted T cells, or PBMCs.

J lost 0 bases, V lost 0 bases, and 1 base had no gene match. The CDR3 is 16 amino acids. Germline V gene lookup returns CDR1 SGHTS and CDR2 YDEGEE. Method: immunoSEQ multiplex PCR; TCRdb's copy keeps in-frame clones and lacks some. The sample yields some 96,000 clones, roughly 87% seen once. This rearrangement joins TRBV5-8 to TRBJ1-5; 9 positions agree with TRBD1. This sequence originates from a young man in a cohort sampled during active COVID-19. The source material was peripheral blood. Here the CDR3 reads CASSLGTGDSNQPQHF. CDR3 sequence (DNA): TGTGCCAGCAGCTTGGGGACAGGGGATAGCAATCAGCCCCAGCATTTT.